The clone carrying this T cell receptor beta chain appeared a few times. Its antigen is undetermined. This entry belongs to a study of cytomegalovirus exposure and HLA in healthy donors. Notes on the study in general: HLA alleles showed associations with some 17,000 TCR beta sequences in a later analysis, at a 0.05 false discovery rate. It was reported in a later analysis that an Asian-associated ancestry cluster showed fewer N-insertions than the 666-donor mean.

Looked up from germline, CDR1 is GTSNPN and CDR2 is SVGIG (reference sequence). The V end was cut by 0 bases, the J end by 5 bases, with 16 bases between. There are 15 residues in the CDR3. The study ran its PCR with 60 Vbeta and 13 Jbeta primers. Libraries were prepared by immunoSEQ multiplex PCR; TCRdb keeps only in-frame clonotypes and omits some of them. The sample yields about 120,000 clones, 10% seen once. The V call is TRBV30, the J call TRBJ2-5; TRBD1 might be the D (5 bases). Sample: PBMCs. The receptor's source is a woman under 30 in good health and CMV-seropositive. The CDR3 protein is CAWSVGSSGMETQYF. The CDR3 DNA reads TGTGCCTGGAGTGTAGGGTCCTCAGGGATGGAGACCCAGTACTTC.